Below are 21 T cell receptor beta chains sequenced from a single sample in a study of T cells in tumors after PD-1 blockade. Measured with immunoSEQ multiplex PCR; TCRdb has only the in-frame clones, and not every one. The profile shows 55,000 to 65,000 clones, roughly 78% of them singletons. Sequencing used PBMCs, obtained before anti-PD-1 treatment. The receptors originated from a human donor with basal cell carcinoma.

The chain recombines TRBV7-9 with TRBJ1-3; no firm D call. The V end lost 3 bases, the J end lost 0 bases, and 3 bases lay between the germline ends. Germline assignment: CDR1 SEHNR and CDR2 FQNEAQ (reference sequence). The CDR3 length is 13 residues. The CDR3 nucleotides are TGTGCCAGCAGCTTCTTCTCTGGAAACACCATATATTTT. The encoded protein is CASSFFSGNTIYF.

This clone has only one observation. The CDR3 nucleotides are TGTGCCAGCAGCCCCCACCAAGAGACCCAGTACTTC. This gives the protein CASSPHQETQYF. This sequence joins TRBV7-6 and TRBJ2-5; the D is unclear. The CDR3 has 12 amino acids. Germline CDR1 SGHVS, CDR2 FNYEAQ. The V and J ends lost 5 bases and 0 bases respectively, with 4 bases between them. Combining the CDR3 with reference TRBV7-6 and TRBJ2-5 gives the whole variable domain GAGVSQSPRYKVTKRGQDVALRCDPISGHVSLYWYRQALGQGPEFLTYFNYEAQQDKSGLPNDRFSAERPEGSISTLTIQRTEQRDSAMYRCASSPHQETQYFGPGTRLLVL.

The table lists this clone with a count of one. V usage is TRBV19 and J usage is TRBJ1-2; unclear D gene. Looked up from germline, CDR1 is LNHDA and CDR2 is SQIVND (reference sequence). The CDR3 consists of 12 residues. V gave up 1 base and J gave up 6 bases, with 6 bases separating them. The CDR3 nucleotides are TGTGCCAGTAGTATAGGGGAGGATGGCTACACCTTC. It is translated as CASSIGEDGYTF.

This clone was seen a single time. The genes are TRBV13 and TRBJ2-3; tentatively, D is TRBD1 or TRBD2 (5 bases each). Germline V gene lookup returns CDR1 PRHDT and CDR2 FYEKMQ (reference sequence). The V end was cut by 5 bases, the J end by 2 bases, with 20 bases between. The CDR3 is 17 amino acids. The DNA for the CDR3 is TGTGCCAGCAGCACTTCAGGGTGGACGGGGAACACAGATACGCAGTATTTT. Amino acid sequence: CASSTSGWTGNTDTQYF. The whole variable domain, remainder taken from reference TRBV13 and TRBJ2-3, is AAGVIQSPRHLIKEKRETATLKCYPIPRHDTVYWYQQGPGQDPQFLISFYEKMQSDKGSIPDRFSAQQFSDYHSELNMSSLELGDSALYFCASSTSGWTGNTDTQYFGPGTRLTVL.

The chain links TRBV19 to TRBJ1-3; maybe TRBD1 (5 bases). Germline CDR1 is LNHDA and CDR2 is SQIVND (reference sequence). V was cut by 5 bases and J by 4 bases, with 15 bases left in between. The CDR3 length is 15 residues. The CDR3 DNA reads TGTGCCAGTAGTCCTTCCGGGCCAGGGGGAAACACCATATATTTT. Translation: CASSPSGPGGNTIYF.

The CDR3 spells CASSSGGEIRVESQYF. The CDR3 nucleotides are TGTGCCAGCAGTAGCGGGGGCGAAATCCGAGTCGAGTCCCAGTACTTC. The gene calls are TRBV9 and TRBJ2-5; TRBD2 matches 9 bases. CDR3 length: 16 amino acids. Looked up from germline, CDR1 is SGDLS and CDR2 is YYNGEE. V shed 5 bases and J 9 bases; nucleotides not matched to a gene: 17.

This chain connects TRBV6-2 or TRBV6-3 to TRBJ2-1; 7 bases are shared with TRBD1. Germline CDR1 is MNHEY and CDR2 is SVGEGT. The CDR3 contains 15 residues. V shed 2 bases and J 9 bases; nucleotides not matched to a gene: 10. This CDR3 is CASSYKGQWVLEQFF. DNA for the CDR3: TGTGCCAGCAGTTACAAGGGACAGTGGGTACTTGAGCAGTTCTTC.

The chain has TRBV5-5 and TRBJ2-7; 8 bases are shared with TRBD2. The J segment lost 1 base and the V segment lost 6 bases, leaving 6 bases of the junction unmatched. The CDR3 spans 14 residues. Germline CDR1 SGHKS, CDR2 YYEKEE (reference sequence). The CDR3 loop is CASTPGGSSYEQYF. The CDR3 DNA reads TGTGCCAGCACCCCGGGGGGGTCTTCCTACGAGCAGTACTTC.

A few counts support this clone. This chain uses TRBV27 with TRBJ2-7; possibly TRBD2 for D (5 bases). Germline V gene sequence: CDR1 MNHEY, CDR2 SMNVEV (reference sequence). Between the trimmed V and J ends, which lost 6 bases and 1 base, there was a span of 16 bases. The CDR3 is made up of 15 amino acids. This CDR3 reads CASSLKGGGSYEQYF. The CDR3 DNA is TGTGCCAGCAGCCTTAAAGGAGGCGGTTCCTACGAGCAGTACTTC.

A remark on this clone: A read error may produce the germline difference seen at one junction end. The V call is TRBV7-6, the J call TRBJ2-5, with a tentative D call TRBD1 (6 bases). The germline V gene encodes CDR1 SGHVS and CDR2 FNYEAQ. This CDR3 contains 16 residues. This chain's CDR3 is CASRQQSGATQETQYF. The CDR3 DNA reads TGTGCAAGCAGGCAGCAGTCAGGGGCTACCCAAGAGACCCAGTACTTC.

This chain links TRBV19 with TRBJ1-4; 8 bases fit TRBD1. V shed 8 bases, J shed 1 base, and the junction held 9 bases outside the gene matches. In germline, CDR1 is LNHDA, CDR2 SQIVND (reference sequence). The CDR3 contains 16 residues. CDR3 amino acids: CASLQQGVGTNEKLFF. The CDR3, as DNA: TGTGCCAGTCTACAACAGGGGGTAGGAACTAATGAAAAACTGTTTTTT.

This clone was seen more than once but under ten times. The V gene is TRBV7-2, the J gene TRBJ1-6; D is perhaps TRBD1 (6 bases). The CDR3 consists of 15 residues. V was clipped by 5 bases and J by 9 bases, with 17 bases between them. Germline CDR1 is SGHTA and CDR2 is FQGNSA. The CDR3 DNA sequence: TGTGCCAGCAGCCGGGAGGGGGGGTACGGTTCACCCCTCCACTTT. Amino acid sequence: CASSREGGYGSPLHF.

This rearrangement joins TRBV10-1 to TRBJ2-3; 9 bases are shared with TRBD1. Germline CDR1 and CDR2: WNHNN and SYGVQD (reference sequence). The CDR3 runs to 17 residues. The junction had 9 bases not matched to a gene; V was cut back by 3 bases and J by 2 bases. The CDR3: CASSELRRDRATDTQYF. The CDR3 DNA is TGCGCCAGCAGTGAATTAAGAAGGGACAGGGCCACAGATACGCAGTATTTT.

The J gene is TRBJ1-5, the V gene TRBV29-1; D perhaps matches TRBD1 (6 bases). V dropped 4 bases and J dropped 7 bases, with 11 bases sitting between them. The germline CDR1 and CDR2 sequences are SQVTM and ANQGSEA. The CDR3 spans 12 residues. In DNA form, the CDR3 reads TGCAGCGTTGTTGCAGGGGACCAGCCCCAGCATTTT. This codes for CSVVAGDQPQHF.

CDR3 in DNA: TGCAGTGCTAGTAGGGGATCAAGGGTTGATCAGCCCCAGCATTTT. Encoded protein: CSASRGSRVDQPQHF. The genes are TRBV20-1 and TRBJ1-5, with D maybe TRBD1 (5 bases). Per the germline V gene, CDR1 is DFQATT and CDR2 is SNEGSKA (reference sequence). This CDR3 has 15 amino acids. Trimming stripped 3 bases from V and 5 bases from J, with 17 bases between.

This chain connects TRBV5-6 to TRBJ1-2; tentative D call: TRBD1 (6 bases). Germline CDR1 is SGHDT and CDR2 is YYEEEE. Trimming stripped 4 bases from V and 8 bases from J, with 24 bases between. CDR3 size: 16 residues. CDR3 sequence (DNA): TGTGCCAGCAGCCTGTGGGGCGGGCAGGGGCCCCGCGGCTACACCTTC. Its protein is CASSLWGGQGPRGYTF.

The V call is TRBV27, the J call TRBJ1-3; weak D call: TRBD1 (5 bases). CDR1 is MNHEY and CDR2 is SMNVEV in the germline V gene (reference sequence). The CDR3 covers 13 residues. As DNA, the CDR3 is TGTGCGACCAAGCAGGGTAACGGAAACACCATATATTTT. Translation: CATKQGNGNTIYF.

This clone turned up a few times. CDR3: CASSVGGQGSYEQYF. DNA of the CDR3: TGCGCCAGCAGTGTTGGGGGCCAAGGCTCCTACGAGCAGTACTTC. J is TRBJ2-7 and V is TRBV10-2; possibly TRBD1 for D (6 bases). Germline V CDR1 and CDR2: WSHSY, SAAADI. Trimming stripped 4 bases from V and 0 bases from J, with 13 bases between. The CDR3 sequence is 15 residues long.

The chain recombines TRBV5-1 with TRBJ2-5, with TRBD1 matching over 7 bases. The germline V gene has CDR1 SGHRS and CDR2 YFSETQ. The CDR3 has 14 amino acids. V was pared by 5 bases and J by 2 bases, with 6 bases of the junction left unmatched. In DNA, the CDR3 is TGCGCCAGCAGTAGGGGGCCTGGGCAAGAGACCCAGTACTTC. Encoded protein: CASSRGPGQETQYF.

The gene calls are TRBV7-9 and TRBJ2-4, with D maybe TRBD2 (6 bases). Germline V gene lookup returns CDR1 SEHNR and CDR2 FQNEAQ (reference sequence). The CDR3 contains 12 residues. Trimming took off 7 bases at V and 7 bases at J, with 11 bases between the two ends. The CDR3 loop is CASTGGWNIQYF. The CDR3 coding sequence is TGTGCCAGCACCGGGGGATGGAACATTCAGTACTTC.

The V gene is TRBV7-8, the J gene TRBJ1-1, with D possibly TRBD1 on 6 matching bases. The CDR3 covers 16 residues. The germline V gene has CDR1 SGHVS and CDR2 FQNEAQ. V dropped 7 bases and J dropped 0 bases, with 18 bases sitting between them. The CDR3 sequence: CASTVQGTIMNTEAFF. The CDR3 DNA follows: TGTGCCAGCACCGTACAGGGAACCATCATGAACACTGAAGCTTTCTTT.